One and the same sample provided the 11 T cell receptor beta chains below, sequenced in a study of T cell repertoires in cytomegalovirus infection. No antigens are known for them. MiXCR, run by TCRdb on the reads, gives a single entry per CDR3 protein. This sample has about 770,000 distinct CDR3 sequences, with just under 30% found just once. This sample comprised cultured CD8+ T cells from PBMCs, obtained from culture after CMV antigen stimulation. These receptors were obtained from a human donor in good health (CMV status not recorded). Some clones in this sample may be carry-over from other donors' samples.

J is TRBJ2-5 and V is TRBV11-2, with D possibly being TRBD2 (5 bases). CDR1 SGHAT and CDR2 FQNNGV come from the germline V gene. The CDR3 consists of 15 residues. V lost 0 bases and J lost 9, with 17 bases in between. The CDR3 nucleotides read TGTGCCAGCAGCTTAGACACGGGGAGCGGCCGGTCCCAGTACTTC. It is translated as CASSLDTGSGRSQYF.

The rearrangement uses TRBV6-1 and TRBJ2-2; 11 bases agree with TRBD1. J gave up 6 bases and V 5 bases, and 8 bases lay outside the gene matches. CDR3 length: 16 residues. Per the germline V gene, CDR1 is MNHNS and CDR2 is SASEGT. The CDR3 loop reads CASSMGQGVPPGELFF. CDR3 in DNA: TGTGCCAGCAGTATGGGACAGGGGGTACCCCCCGGGGAGCTGTTTTTT.

The rearrangement joins TRBV7-9 to TRBJ1-1, with a tentative D call TRBD1 (6 bases). Germline CDR1 and CDR2: SEHNR and FQNEAQ (reference sequence). Trimming cost V 6 bases and J 1 base, with 15 bases left between them. The CDR3 has 15 amino acids. The CDR3 DNA is TGTGCCAGCAGATTATCCAACAGGGAGAACACTGAAGCTTTCTTT. This translates into CASRLSNRENTEAFF.

The table lists this clonotype with many counts. The V call is TRBV28, the J call TRBJ2-1; 8 nucleotides match TRBD1. Germline CDR1 reads MDHEN; CDR2 reads SYDVKM. The CDR3 has 16 residues. The V segment lost 6 bases and the J segment 2 bases; nucleotides outside the gene matches: 9. CDR3 amino acids: CASSSPDRGPYNEQFF. For the CDR3, the DNA is TGTGCCAGCAGCTCCCCCGACAGGGGACCCTACAATGAGCAGTTCTTC. The full variable domain, rest sourced from reference TRBV28 and TRBJ2-1, is DVKVTQSSRYLVKRTGEKVFLECVQDMDHENMFWYRQDPGLGLRLIYFSYDVKMKEKGDIPEGYSVSREKKERFSLILESASTNQTSMYLCASSSPDRGPYNEQFFGPGTRLTVL.

The sample holds a few counts of this clonotype. CDR3 DNA sequence: TGTGCCAGCAGCTCGACAGGCTTCGACACCGGGGAGCTGTTTTTT. Translated, it gives CASSSTGFDTGELFF. The rearrangement uses TRBV7-9 and TRBJ2-2; tentative D call: TRBD1 (6 bases). With 4 bases removed from V and 3 bases from J, the gap between germline ends came to 12 bases. The germline CDR1 and CDR2 sequences are SEHNR and FQNEAQ (reference sequence). The CDR3 totals 15 residues.

This clonotype was counted ten times or more. The chain combines TRBV7-9 with TRBJ1-2; D may be TRBD1 (6 bases). From germline, CDR1 is SEHNR and CDR2 FQNEAQ (reference sequence). The CDR3 is made up of 14 amino acids. V was trimmed by 4 bases and J by 8 bases, leaving 17 bases between them. The CDR3 reads CASSSKVDQGGYTF. The CDR3 DNA sequence: TGTGCCAGCAGCTCGAAGGTTGATCAGGGGGGCTACACCTTC.

This chain connects TRBV6-2 or TRBV6-3 to TRBJ2-7; 9 positions match TRBD1. V lost 5 bases and J lost 0; bases outside the gene matches: 8. This CDR3 has 16 residues. CDR1 and CDR2 from the germline V gene are MNHEY and SVGEGT. In DNA form, the CDR3 reads TGTGCCAGCAGTCTGTCGGGACAGGGCAGCTCCTACGAGCAGTACGTC. This encodes CASSLSGQGSSYEQYV.

V usage is TRBV3-1 and J usage is TRBJ2-1; D is possibly TRBD2 (5 bases). The germline V gene has CDR1 LGHDT and CDR2 YNNKEL (reference sequence). Trimming took 0 bases from V and 0 from J, leaving 15 bases between them. The CDR3 is 18 amino acids. CDR3 sequence reads: CASSQDRPWESSYNEQFF. The CDR3, as DNA: TGTGCCAGCAGCCAAGATAGACCCTGGGAGAGCTCCTACAATGAGCAGTTCTTC.

The chain employs TRBV19 and TRBJ2-7, with D uncertain. The CDR3 loop spans 14 amino acids. V lost 1 base and J 5 bases, leaving 12 bases between the germline ends. Germline V gene lookup returns CDR1 LNHDA and CDR2 SQIVND (reference sequence). The CDR3 reads CASSIVGTGHEQYF. The CDR3 DNA reads as TGTGCCAGTAGTATAGTCGGAACGGGCCACGAGCAGTACTTC.

The V gene is TRBV12-3 or TRBV12-4, the J gene TRBJ1-1; 11 bases agree with TRBD1. The CDR3 is 14 residues long. After removal of 5 bases from V and 3 bases from J, the junction contained 2 bases not matched to a gene. CDR3 in amino acids: CASSRTGGYTEAFF. CDR3 bases: TGTGCCAGCAGTCGGACAGGGGGCTACACTGAAGCTTTCTTT.

This clonotype showed up many times. The chain couples TRBV6-2 or TRBV6-3 to TRBJ1-1; D is perhaps TRBD1 (5 bases). V dropped 6 bases and J dropped 6 bases, with 17 bases sitting between them. The CDR3 has 14 residues. Germline CDR1 reads MNHEY; CDR2 reads SVGEGT. CDR3 protein: CASRTRGAVAEAFF. The CDR3 coding sequence is TGTGCCAGCAGAACCCGTGGGGCGGTCGCTGAAGCTTTCTTT.